Each of the 16 T cell receptor beta chains below was sequenced from the same sample in a study of T cell responses to AZD1222 COVID-19 vaccine (dated by TCRdb to the early 2020s). Explained via the paper, the time point label denotes: about 28 days (+/-7) after the second vaccine dose. To prepare the library, the immunoSEQ multiplex PCR assay was applied. The clones in this table, taken by TCRdb from immuneACCESS, are in-frame only. Not every clone is retained; where verified, under half of the shortfall comes from an unresolved V gene, and the cause of the rest is unknown. Recorded for this sample are 120,000 or so clones; around 80% of them occurred a single time. The ten largest clonotypes hold roughly a quarter of the sample. The input for sequencing was peripheral blood, taken 28 days after the second AZD1222 dose. The source is an adult who received the AZD1222 COVID-19 vaccine.

This chain links TRBV28 with TRBJ1-1; D possibly corresponds to TRBD1 (5 bases). Trimming stripped 8 bases from V and 0 bases from J, with 22 bases between. The CDR3 sequence is 17 residues long. From germline, CDR1 is MDHEN and CDR2 SYDVKM. This CDR3 reads CASPPSNRGIMNTEAFF. CDR3 nucleotide sequence: TGTGCCAGCCCACCGTCGAATAGGGGCATAATGAACACTGAAGCTTTCTTT.

This rearrangement joins TRBV7-3 to TRBJ2-5, with no clear D. V was trimmed by 3 bases and J by 5 bases, leaving 10 bases between them. Germline CDR1 SGHTA, CDR2 FQGTGA. The CDR3 extends over 13 amino acids. CDR3 nucleotides: TGTGCCAGCAGCTTGGCAGCCTTGGAGACCCAGTACTTC. Protein product: CASSLAALETQYF.

V usage is TRBV19 and J usage is TRBJ2-7; D is uncertain. V lost 5 bases and J lost 0, with 11 bases in between. From germline, CDR1 is LNHDA and CDR2 SQIVND (reference sequence). The CDR3 spans 14 residues. CDR3 nucleotides: TGTGCCAGTAGTTTGGCGGCAGACTCCTACGAGCAGTACTTC. Translated, it gives CASSLAADSYEQYF.

This chain links TRBV23-1 with TRBJ1-5, with 9 bases aligning to TRBD1. TRBV23-1 is labeled an ORF, and its function is uncertain. This CDR3 contains 17 residues. With V trimmed by 1 base and J by 6 bases, 10 bases remained unmatched. CDR3 residues: CASSQLSRGTGIQPQHF. CDR3 nucleotide sequence: TGCGCCAGCAGTCAATTATCAAGAGGGACAGGGATTCAGCCCCAGCATTTT.

This clone was found once. The chain is built from TRBV11-3 and TRBJ2-3; the D is unclear. With 3 bases removed from V and 4 bases from J, the gap between germline ends came to 5 bases. The CDR3 is 12 amino acids. Germline values: CDR1 SGHNT, CDR2 YENEEA. The CDR3 spells CASSLLSDTQYF. The DNA for the CDR3 is TGTGCCAGCAGCTTGTTGTCAGATACGCAGTATTTT.

The chain combines TRBV13 with TRBJ1-4; D is unclear. Per germline, CDR1 PRHDT and CDR2 FYEKMQ (reference sequence). The CDR3 runs 15 residues. V lost 5 bases, J lost 11 bases, and 21 bases lay in between. The CDR3 loop is CASSTLGGPLGKLFF. The DNA for the CDR3 is TGTGCCAGCAGCACCCTCGGAGGGCCCCTAGGGAAACTGTTTTTT.

This chain links TRBV6-2 or TRBV6-3 with TRBJ2-2; D is unclear. In germline, CDR1 is MNHEY, CDR2 SVGEGT. Deletions cut 1 base from V and 1 base from J, with 10 bases between. This CDR3 is built from 16 residues. The CDR3 nucleotides are TGTGCCAGCAGTTACTACAACTACAGGAACACCGGGGAGCTGTTTTTT. Its protein is CASSYYNYRNTGELFF.

The rearrangement uses TRBV7-6 and TRBJ2-3; D may be TRBD1 (5 bases). The V gene lost 0 bases and the J gene lost 6 bases, with 13 bases spanning the gap. From germline, CDR1 is SGHVS and CDR2 FNYEAQ. This CDR3 is 15 amino acids long. The CDR3 region is CASSLAGIKGDTQYF. Written as DNA, the CDR3 is TGTGCCAGCAGCTTAGCGGGGATAAAGGGGGATACGCAGTATTTT.

For the CDR3, the DNA is TGTGCCAGCAGTGATATTAAAACGGGACAGGGTTATGGCTACACCTTC. It yields the protein CASSDIKTGQGYGYTF. The chain joins TRBV28 to TRBJ1-2; 9 nucleotides align to TRBD1. This CDR3 has 16 residues. The germline gives CDR1 MDHEN, CDR2 SYDVKM. Trimming at V came to 5 bases and at J to 5 bases, leaving 12 bases not matched to a gene.

The V gene is TRBV7-6, the J gene TRBJ2-7; D might be TRBD1 (5 bases). The CDR3 runs 12 residues. Looked up from germline, CDR1 is SGHVS and CDR2 is FNYEAQ. The V and J ends lost 5 bases and 5 bases respectively, with 10 bases between them. This chain's CDR3 is CASSNSRDEQYF. The CDR3 coding sequence is TGTGCCAGCAGCAACAGCAGGGACGAGCAGTACTTC.

This clone occurred once. The chain couples TRBV5-1 to TRBJ1-4; no clear D gene. The CDR3 length is 14 residues. In germline, CDR1 is SGHRS, CDR2 YFSETQ. V was trimmed by 4 bases and J by 1 base, leaving 8 bases between them. The CDR3 DNA follows: TGCGCCAGCAGCCTCGGCCGAACTAATGAAAAACTGTTTTTT. Its protein product is CASSLGRTNEKLFF.

This clone was seen a single time. The genes are TRBV28 and TRBJ1-4; D unclear. This CDR3 contains 18 residues. The V gene lost 3 bases and the J gene lost 2 bases, with 19 bases spanning the gap. The V gene's germline CDR1 is MDHEN and CDR2 SYDVKM. The CDR3 reads CASSFHPRVRLTNEKLFF. The CDR3 DNA is TGTGCCAGCAGTTTTCATCCCCGTGTCAGGCTCACTAATGAAAAACTGTTTTTT. Full variable domain (remainder filled in from reference TRBV28 and TRBJ1-4): DVKVTQSSRYLVKRTGEKVFLECVQDMDHENMFWYRQDPGLGLRLIYFSYDVKMKEKGDIPEGYSVSREKKERFSLILESASTNQTSMYLCASSFHPRVRLTNEKLFFGSGTQLSVL.

This chain joins TRBV5-4 and TRBJ2-7; 7 nucleotides line up with TRBD1. Per germline, CDR1 SGHNT and CDR2 YYREEE (reference sequence). The CDR3 contains 13 residues. The V gene end was trimmed by 6 bases and the J gene end by 0 bases; junction bases not matched to a gene: 3. The CDR3 DNA sequence: TGTGCCAGCAACCGACAGGGCTCCTACGAGCAGTACTTC. Residues: CASNRQGSYEQYF. Full variable domain (missing parts from reference TRBV5-4 and TRBJ2-7): ETGVTQSPTHLIKTRGQQVTLRCSSQSGHNTVSWYQQALGQGPQFIFQYYREEENGRGNFPPRFSGLQFPNYSSELNVNALELDDSALYLCASNRQGSYEQYFGPGTRLTVT.

The chain links TRBV6-2 or TRBV6-3 to TRBJ2-1; D might be TRBD1 (5 bases). Trimming left V 4 bases short and J 7 bases short, with 11 bases between. Per germline, CDR1 MNHEY and CDR2 SVGEGT. This CDR3 spans 13 amino acids. The CDR3 region has the DNA TGTGCCAGCAGTTCAGCAGGGTGGAATGAGCAGTTCTTC. It encodes CASSSAGWNEQFF.

This sequence joins TRBV6-2 or TRBV6-3 and TRBJ1-1, with 8 bases aligning to TRBD1. In germline, CDR1 is MNHEY, CDR2 SVGEGT. V was clipped by 4 bases and J by 1 base; unmatched bases: 14. The CDR3 sequence is 18 residues long. CDR3 DNA: TGTGCCAGCAGTTTCCTAGGGACAGGTGGATTTGGGAACACTGAAGCTTTCTTT. Translated, it gives CASSFLGTGGFGNTEAFF.

The V call is TRBV7-9, the J call TRBJ2-7; D is possibly TRBD2 (7 bases). CDR3 length: 14 amino acids. Germline CDR1 and CDR2: SEHNR and FQNEAQ (reference sequence). The V and J ends lost 7 bases and 3 bases respectively, with 16 bases between them. The CDR3 protein is CASNEAGGLYEQYF. CDR3 nucleotides: TGTGCCAGCAATGAGGCCGGGGGGCTCTACGAGCAGTACTTC.